This T cell receptor (beta chain) was sequenced in a study of human T cells and chemical hapten exposure. Time point of the sample: healthy volunteer bleed at 6 weeks. Unfractionated whole blood was the source of the extracted total RNA. CDR1 is LNHDA, CDR2 SQIVND, per germline (reference sequence). The CDR3 spans 14 residues. V dropped 3 bases and J dropped 3 bases, with 8 bases sitting between them. TCRdb redid the calling of the RACE reads with MiXCR, one entry per CDR3 protein. The sample lists 65,000 to 95,000 distinct CDR3 sequences; around 9.4% were seen once. This clonotype was counted ten times or more.

V is TRBV19 and J is TRBJ1-4; no clear D. The sample comprised whole blood. The clonotype was recovered from a female donor in good health. Some clones in this sample may be carry-over from other donors' samples. For the CDR3, the DNA is TGTGCCAGTAGTATGCTGCTTTCTAATGAAAAACTGTTTTTT. It specifies CASSMLLSNEKLFF. Drawing the rest from reference TRBV19 and TRBJ1-4, the complete variable domain is DGGITQSPKYLFRKEGQNVTLSCEQNLNHDAMYWYRQDPGQGLRLIYYSQIVNDFQKGDIAEGYSVSREKKESFPLTVTSAQKNPTAFYLCASSMLLSNEKLFFGSGTQLSVL.